A single sample gave rise to the 10 T cell receptor beta chains below, sequenced in a study of blood T cell repertoires in COVID-19. Clones were read by immunoSEQ multiplex PCR, and TCRdb kept only the in-frame ones, dropping some. This sample has around 200,000 clones, with 84% found just once. Sequencing was performed on peripheral blood. These receptors came from a human donor in a cohort sampled during active COVID-19.

The table lists this clone with a count of one. V gene TRBV15 combines with J gene TRBJ1-5, with 7 bases fitting TRBD1. Germline-derived CDR1 and CDR2 are LNHNV and YYDKDF (reference sequence). The CDR3 contains 16 residues. V lost 7 bases to trimming and J lost 6 bases; unmatched junction nucleotides: 15. This chain's CDR3 is CATKEVGRGYRQPQHF. In DNA form, the CDR3 reads TGTGCCACCAAAGAGGTGGGCAGGGGGTATCGTCAGCCCCAGCATTTT.

The chain couples TRBV6-5 to TRBJ1-2, with TRBD1 as a possible D gene (6 bases). V lost 10 bases to trimming and J lost 2 bases, with 17 bases between them. This CDR3 has 14 amino acids. The germline CDR1 and CDR2 sequences are MNHEY and SVGAGI. The DNA of the CDR3 is TGTGCCACTTCGGGGGGGCTTTTAAACTATGGCTACACCTTC. Its protein is CATSGGLLNYGYTF.

The chain uses TRBV5-1 and TRBJ2-7, with D possibly TRBD2 on 6 matching bases. The CDR3 has 14 amino acids. CDR1 and CDR2 (germline): SGHRS, YFSETQ. V was pared by 0 bases and J by 3 bases, with 10 bases between. In nucleotides, the CDR3 is TGCGCCAGCAGCTTGGGGGCGGGAATCTACGAGCAGTACTTC. This gives the protein CASSLGAGIYEQYF.

This clone was seen once. The CDR3 does not close with the conserved phenylalanine or tryptophan, likely indicating a read error. The DNA is omitted, as the CDR3 cannot be located on it reliably, and the CDR3 follows TCRdb's listing. This rearrangement joins TRBV15 to TRBJ1-2; no check of the table's D call, TRBD1, against the DNA was made. Germline values: CDR1 LNHNV, CDR2 YYDKDF (reference sequence). The CDR3 is made up of 13 amino acids, end residues included. CDR3 sequence reads: CATSRVRDSIIFC.

V usage is TRBV11-2 and J usage is TRBJ2-7; 7 bases are shared with TRBD1. The CDR3 length is 18 residues. J gave up 4 bases and V 5 bases, and 20 bases lay outside the gene matches. Germline loops: CDR1 SGHAT, CDR2 FQNNGV. The CDR3 loop is CASSTTASDRQLGYEQYF. The CDR3 DNA is TGTGCCAGCAGCACCACTGCCTCGGACAGGCAGTTGGGGTACGAGCAGTACTTC.

The chain is built from TRBV5-1 and TRBJ2-1; 11 nucleotides match TRBD2. Germline CDR1 SGHRS, CDR2 YFSETQ. Trimming took 5 bases from V and 2 from J; bases not matched to a gene: 3. CDR3 length equals 15 residues. CDR3 region: CASRVSGGAYNEQFF. The CDR3 nucleotides read TGCGCCAGCAGAGTTAGCGGGGGGGCCTACAATGAGCAGTTCTTC.

The chain joins TRBV7-9 to TRBJ1-1; 9 nucleotides agree with TRBD1. Germline CDR1 and CDR2: SEHNR and FQNEAQ (reference sequence). The CDR3 totals 17 residues. The V segment lost 5 bases and the J segment 3 bases; nucleotides outside the gene matches: 13. The CDR3 coding sequence is TGTGCCAGCAGCACTCGACCACAGGGGGCGGCGGACACTGAAGCTTTCTTT. Translation gives CASSTRPQGAADTEAFF. Full variable domain (missing parts from reference TRBV7-9 and TRBJ1-1): DTGVSQNPRHKITKRGQNVTFRCDPISEHNRLYWYRQTLGQGPEFLTYFQNEAQLEKSRLLSDRFSAERPKGSFSTLEIQRTEQGDSAMYLCASSTRPQGAADTEAFFGQGTRLTVV.

This clone was observed a handful of times. The rearrangement links TRBV7-9 to TRBJ1-1, with D hard to call. V was trimmed by 3 bases and J by 4 bases, leaving 9 bases between them. Germline loops: CDR1 SEHNR, CDR2 FQNEAQ (reference sequence). This CDR3 contains 13 residues. This CDR3 reads CASSFNSPTEAFF. The DNA for the CDR3 is TGTGCCAGCAGCTTTAACAGCCCCACTGAAGCTTTCTTT.

V and J are TRBV19 and TRBJ1-2, with 8 bases matching TRBD1. The ends lost 6 bases at V and 1 base at J; junction bases unmatched: 16. This CDR3 comprises 18 residues. Per the germline V gene, CDR1 is LNHDA and CDR2 is SQIVND (reference sequence). In nucleotides, the CDR3 is TGTGCCAGTAGCCCACAGGGGGTGGATCCAGTAAATAACTATGGCTACACCTTC. Encoded protein: CASSPQGVDPVNNYGYTF.

The chain joins TRBV5-1 to TRBJ2-7, with a tentative D call TRBD1 (5 bases). Deletions cut 2 bases from V and 5 bases from J, with 20 bases between. The CDR3 consists of 16 residues. CDR1 and CDR2 (germline): SGHRS, YFSETQ. The CDR3 protein is CASSFSLGPRGNEQYF. The CDR3 DNA is TGCGCCAGCAGCTTTTCGCTAGGGCCAAGGGGCAACGAGCAGTACTTC.